This TCR beta chain was captured by sequencing in a study of T cells in lung cancer brain metastases (dated by TCRdb to between 2018 and 2020). Looking at the study overall: Of the 20 or so patients, seventeen had a history of tobacco use, with a median of roughly 41 pack-years. The median age of the patients at first diagnosis was 55 to 65 years, and the group included about 9 males and some twelve females. The cohort included approximately 20 patients who provided approximately 40 specimens, with each patient contributing one primary lung lesion and one brain metastasis. The average DNA integrity number was approximately 4 in both primary and metastatic specimens, and the two sites did not differ significantly. The study compared TCR beta CDR3 repertoires of fully resected primary non-small cell lung cancers with those of paired brain metastases. The primary and brain metastasis specimens were acquired a median of approximately 51 weeks apart. About 90% of the roughly 20 patients received no interval therapy between primary and metastasis resection.

The CDR3 holds 16 amino acids from the cysteine to the phenylalanine. Left in the record is the CDR3 DNA by itself, 48 bases read in frame from the first base. CDR1 and CDR2 are read off the germline V gene as WSHSY and SAAADI. V is trimmed back by 0 bases and J by 4 bases, and the junction contains 1 base that no gene match accounts for. The research as a whole found: It was not possible to control for the effects of preoperative corticosteroids on T cell infiltration in brain metastases. Most clones were specific to a single lesion, and paired lesions overlapped only to a limited degree (mean Morisita index approximately 0.22). DNA fragmentation in the FFPE samples may have kept the complete infiltrating T cell repertoire from being retrieved. The ten most abundant clones accounted for a significantly larger fraction of the repertoire in brain metastases than in primaries, which suggests clonal expansion. Compared with their paired primaries, brain metastases had significantly fewer unique productive clones (median approximately 1,500 versus 4,500).

Comments on this clone: What this receptor recognizes is not known. Qualities for individual bases were not recorded, and no much larger clone is one base off.

Between about 2 and 5.5 ug genomic DNA was input per sample, and equal DNA input was given to paired samples. TCR beta libraries were built with the immunoSEQ hsTCRbeta Kit using multiplexed V and J gene primers in two PCR steps. Pooled libraries with positive and negative controls were sequenced on an Illumina MiSeq using a 100-cycle paired-end protocol. Regarding the original processing steps: Raw data were processed by the immunoSEQ vendor into normalized, annotated TCR beta repertoire reports. Richness was defined as the number of unique clones by nucleotide sequence, and the iChao1 and Efron-Thisted estimators were used to extrapolate total richness. Pielou's evenness, Simpson's index, top-ten clone proportional abundance, and Morisita overlap index were used to characterize and compare paired lesions. The table was pulled from immuneACCESS by TCRdb, which kept in-frame rearrangements only. Such tables lose some clones; where checked, under half of the loss comes from unresolved V genes, and the rest has no known cause. V, J and clone size reflect that table, while D and trimming were determined from the DNA. The sample data list approximately 5,100 clones, and 84% of these were observed just once. Roughly 6.1% of the sample lies in the top ten.

Resection was performed in the patients for synchronous oligometastatic disease or for delayed recurrence of a solitary brain metastasis. To avoid including cancers other than NSCLC, any patient with a history of multiple malignancies was excluded. Tumor areas were macrodissected from a few deparaffinized 10 um unstained sections guided by marked H&E slides. All specimens were fixed in formalin and embedded in paraffin (FFPE). The AllPrep DNA/RNA FFPE Kit was used to extract genomic DNA. The sequence came from a man aged 50 or older with non-small cell lung cancer that had spread to the brain. The chain is made from TRBV10-2 and TRBJ2-2; 11 central bases correspond to TRBD2. Source material: tumor tissue from a brain metastasis. The cell subset or site label, read with the paper, signifies: paired resected brain metastasis. The CDR3 protein: CASSESLAGATGELFF. The bases read TGCGCCAGCAGTGAGTCACTAGCGGGGGCCACCGGGGAGCTGTTTTTT.